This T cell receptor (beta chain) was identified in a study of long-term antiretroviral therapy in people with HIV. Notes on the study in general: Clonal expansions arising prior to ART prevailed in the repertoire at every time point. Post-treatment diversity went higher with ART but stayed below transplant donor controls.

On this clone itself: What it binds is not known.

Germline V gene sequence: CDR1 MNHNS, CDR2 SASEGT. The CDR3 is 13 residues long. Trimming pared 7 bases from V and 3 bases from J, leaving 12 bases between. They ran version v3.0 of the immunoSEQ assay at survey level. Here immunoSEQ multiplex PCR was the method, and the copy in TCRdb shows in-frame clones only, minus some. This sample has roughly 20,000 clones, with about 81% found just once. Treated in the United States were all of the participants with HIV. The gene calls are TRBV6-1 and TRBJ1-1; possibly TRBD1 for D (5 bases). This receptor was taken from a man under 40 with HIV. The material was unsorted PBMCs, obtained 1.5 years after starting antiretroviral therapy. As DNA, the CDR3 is TGTGCCAGCACCGAATTAGGGGACACTGAAGCTTTCTTT. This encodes CASTELGDTEAFF.